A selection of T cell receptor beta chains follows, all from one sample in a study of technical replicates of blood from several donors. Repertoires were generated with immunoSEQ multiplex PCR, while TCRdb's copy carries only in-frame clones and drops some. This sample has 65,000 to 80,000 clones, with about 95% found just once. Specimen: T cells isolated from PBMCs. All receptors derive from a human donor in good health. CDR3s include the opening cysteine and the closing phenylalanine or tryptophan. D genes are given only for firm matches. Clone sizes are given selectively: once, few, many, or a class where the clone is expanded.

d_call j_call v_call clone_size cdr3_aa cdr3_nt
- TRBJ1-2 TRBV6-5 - CASSYSSANYGYTF TGTGCCAGCAGTTACTCGTCAGCTAACTATGGCTACACCTTC
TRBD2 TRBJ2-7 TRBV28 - CASSLSWEGSYEQYF TGTGCCAGCAGTTTATCCTGGGAGGGATCCTACGAGCAGTACTTC
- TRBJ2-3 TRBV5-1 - CASAIGGNADTQYF TGCGCCAGCGCCATAGGGGGTAACGCAGATACGCAGTATTTT
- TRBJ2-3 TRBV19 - CASSIVLASTDTQYF TGTGCCAGTAGTATTGTTCTAGCTAGCACAGATACGCAGTATTTT
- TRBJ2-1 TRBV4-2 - CASSQPLLSYEQFF TGTGCCAGCAGCCAACCCCTTTTGAGCTATGAGCAGTTCTTC
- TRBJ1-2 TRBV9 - CASSGELLISGSYTF TGTGCCAGCAGCGGTGAGCTACTTATTTCTGGTAGCTACACCTTC
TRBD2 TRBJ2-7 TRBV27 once CASSDFPTSGKQYF TGTGCCAGCAGTGACTTCCCGACTAGCGGCAAGCAGTACTTC
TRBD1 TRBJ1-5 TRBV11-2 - CASSLDRGSLTPQHF TGTGCCAGCAGTCTTGACAGGGGCTCCCTTACGCCCCAGCATTTT
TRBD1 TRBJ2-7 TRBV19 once CASSIQGADYEQYF TGTGCCAGTAGTATCCAGGGGGCTGACTACGAGCAGTACTTC
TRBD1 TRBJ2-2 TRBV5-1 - CASLTGGTGELFF TGCGCCAGCTTGACAGGGGGCACCGGGGAGCTGTTTTTT
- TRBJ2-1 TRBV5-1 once CASSLAAARNEQFF TGCGCCAGCAGCTTGGCGGCGGCGCGCAATGAGCAGTTCTTC
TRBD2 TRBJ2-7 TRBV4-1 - CASSQVLGGGSSYEQYF TGCGCCAGCAGCCAAGTTCTCGGCGGGGGGTCCTCCTACGAGCAGTACTTC
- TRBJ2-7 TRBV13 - CASSVSGQAYSYEQYF TGTGCCAGCAGCGTCAGCGGGCAGGCTTACTCCTACGAGCAGTACTTC
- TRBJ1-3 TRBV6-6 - CASRGFDSGNTIYF TGTGCCAGTAGGGGCTTCGACTCTGGAAACACCATATATTTT
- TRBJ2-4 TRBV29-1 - CSVLSDIQYF TGCAGCGTTCTGTCGGACATTCAGTACTTC
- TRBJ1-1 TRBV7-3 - CASSLGGALNTEAFF TGTGCCAGCAGCTTGGGAGGAGCGCTGAACACTGAAGCTTTCTTT
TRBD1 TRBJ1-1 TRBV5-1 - CASIRPGQGPEEAFF TGCGCCAGCATCAGACCGGGACAGGGGCCCGAAGAAGCTTTCTTT
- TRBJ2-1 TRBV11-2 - CASSLGGRGEQFF TGTGCCAGCAGCTTAGGTGGTCGGGGAGAGCAGTTCTTC
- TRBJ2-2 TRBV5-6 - CASMASPNTGELFF TGTGCCAGCATGGCCAGTCCGAACACCGGGGAGCTGTTTTTT
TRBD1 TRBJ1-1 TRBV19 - CASSQTGMGAEAFF TGTGCCAGTAGTCAGACAGGGATGGGGGCTGAAGCTTTCTTT
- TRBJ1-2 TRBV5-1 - CASSLEQGNYGYTF TGCGCCAGCAGCCTGGAGCAGGGTAACTATGGCTACACCTTC
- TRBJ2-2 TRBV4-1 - CASSATGELFF TGCGCCAGCAGCGCGACCGGGGAGCTGTTTTTT
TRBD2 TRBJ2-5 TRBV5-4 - CASSFPQRGGQETQYF TGTGCCAGCAGCTTCCCCCAGCGGGGGGGCCAAGAGACCCAGTACTTC
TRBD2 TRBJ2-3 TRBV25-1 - CATEVASGRTDTQYF TGTGCCACCGAGGTCGCTAGCGGGAGGACAGATACGCAGTATTTT
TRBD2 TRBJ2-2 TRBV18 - CASSSLAANTGELFF TGTGCCAGCTCTTCCCTAGCGGCCAACACCGGGGAGCTGTTTTTT
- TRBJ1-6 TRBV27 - CASTRVGAIDNSPLHF TGTGCCAGCACCCGAGTAGGGGCGATCGATAATTCACCCCTCCACTTT
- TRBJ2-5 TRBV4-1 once CASSQDGLGFAETQYF TGCGCCAGCAGCCAAGATGGGCTCGGCTTTGCGGAGACCCAGTACTTC
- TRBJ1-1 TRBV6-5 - CASSYSYILNTEAFF TGTGCCAGCAGTTACTCTTACATCTTGAACACTGAAGCTTTCTTT
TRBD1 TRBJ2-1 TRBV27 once CASSFWGTVNEQFF TGTGCCAGCAGTTTTTGGGGGACAGTCAATGAGCAGTTCTTC
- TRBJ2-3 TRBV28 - CASSSAEKRTDTQYF TGTGCCAGCAGTTCCGCCGAGAAGCGCACAGATACGCAGTATTTT
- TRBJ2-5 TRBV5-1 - CASSLWPQETQYF TGCGCCAGCAGCCTGTGGCCCCAAGAGACCCAGTACTTC
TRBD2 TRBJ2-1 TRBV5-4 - CASSLGTSSFF TGTGCCAGCAGCTTGGGGACTAGCAGCTTCTTC
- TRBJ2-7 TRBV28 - CASSLGVGQTYEQYF TGTGCCAGCAGTTTAGGGGTCGGACAAACCTACGAGCAGTACTTC
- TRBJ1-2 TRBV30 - CAWSRFGGGGNGYTF TGTGCCTGGAGTCGGTTTGGCGGCGGGGGTAATGGCTACACCTTC
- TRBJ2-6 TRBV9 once CASSKTGSGANVLTF TGTGCCAGCAGCAAGACAGGCTCTGGGGCCAACGTCCTGACTTTC
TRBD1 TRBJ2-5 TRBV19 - CASSTPGTAQETQYF TGTGCCAGTAGTACTCCTGGGACAGCACAAGAGACCCAGTACTTC
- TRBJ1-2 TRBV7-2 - CASSLGTGLNGYTF TGTGCCAGCAGCCTGGGGACTGGGCTAAACGGCTACACCTTC
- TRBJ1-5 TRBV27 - CASADNSNQPQHF TGTGCCAGCGCCGACAATAGCAATCAGCCCCAGCATTTT
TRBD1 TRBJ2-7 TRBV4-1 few CASSQATDRVSEQYF TGCGCCAGCAGCCAAGCGACGGACAGGGTAAGCGAGCAGTACTTC
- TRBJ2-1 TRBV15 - CATSRDKRGGEQFF TGTGCCACCAGCAGAGATAAGCGCGGAGGAGAGCAGTTCTTC
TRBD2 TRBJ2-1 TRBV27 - CASSQSSGRRSEQFF TGTGCCAGCAGCCAATCTAGCGGGAGGCGGAGTGAGCAGTTCTTC
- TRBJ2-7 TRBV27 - CASSPRGGPGEQYF TGTGCCAGCAGTCCCCGAGGGGGTCCGGGTGAGCAGTACTTC
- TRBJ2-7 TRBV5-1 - CASSLSHTRSYEQYF TGCGCCAGCAGCTTGTCTCACACTAGATCCTACGAGCAGTACTTC
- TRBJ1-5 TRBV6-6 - CASSTLGRDQPQHF TGTGCCAGCAGTACGCTAGGCAGGGATCAGCCCCAGCATTTT
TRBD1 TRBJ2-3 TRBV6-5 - CASSYRTGGADTQYF TGTGCCAGCAGTTACAGGACAGGGGGCGCAGATACGCAGTATTTT
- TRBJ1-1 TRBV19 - CASSFSIPNTEAFF TGTGCCAGTAGTTTCAGTATACCGAACACTGAAGCTTTCTTT
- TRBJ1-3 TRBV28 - CASSLNRGGYSGNTIYF TGTGCCAGCAGTTTAAATCGAGGTGGTTACTCTGGAAACACCATATATTTT
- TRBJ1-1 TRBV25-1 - CASRSGWTEAFF TGTGCCAGCAGAAGCGGGTGGACTGAAGCTTTCTTT
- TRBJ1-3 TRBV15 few CATSRDGQNGNTIYF TGTGCCACCAGCAGAGATGGGCAGAATGGAAACACCATATATTTT
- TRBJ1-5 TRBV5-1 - CASSASTGGNQPQHF TGCGCCAGCAGCGCCTCTACGGGGGGCAATCAGCCCCAGCATTTT
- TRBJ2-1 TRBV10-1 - CASSPGTYNEQFF TGCGCCAGCAGTCCGGGTACCTACAATGAGCAGTTCTTC
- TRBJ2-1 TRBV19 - CASSIIAYNEQFF TGTGCCAGTAGTATTATAGCTTACAATGAGCAGTTCTTC
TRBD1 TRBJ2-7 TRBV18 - CASSFTATGGTYEQYF TGTGCCAGCTCATTCACGGCGACAGGGGGAACCTACGAGCAGTACTTC
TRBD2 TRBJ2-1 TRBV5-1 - CASSKSGTSGSYYNEQFF TGCGCCAGCAGCAAATCCGGGACTAGCGGGAGTTACTACAATGAGCAGTTCTTC
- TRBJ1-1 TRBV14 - CASSPMGMNTEAFF TGTGCCAGCAGCCCCATGGGCATGAACACTGAAGCTTTCTTT
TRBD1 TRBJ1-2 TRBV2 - CASWEGQGDKEDTF TGTGCCAGCTGGGAGGGACAGGGGGATAAAGAGGACACCTTC
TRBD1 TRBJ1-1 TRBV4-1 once CASSQDRGPEAFF TGCGCCAGCAGCCAGGACAGGGGACCTGAAGCTTTCTTT